This TCR beta chain was captured in a study of identical twins. Germline lookup yields CDR1 SGHVS and CDR2 FNYEAQ. The CDR3 is 16 residues long. J gave up 2 bases and V 5 bases, and 4 bases lay outside the gene matches. A few counts support this clonotype. Its specificity is unknown. The authors used template switching to add a universal primer site and gave cDNA unique molecular identifiers. TCRdb reprocessed the 5' RACE reads with MiXCR, giving one entry per CDR3 protein. Counted here are about 1.7 million distinct CDR3 sequences, under 35% occurring once; the ten biggest clones make up roughly 0.3%. Study outcomes and limitations: In zero-insertion analyses, partial confounding could arise from invariant MAIT and iNKT cells. Models underestimated TCR alpha sharing (out-of-frame) in monozygotic twins. Conclusions relied on cross-sectional statistical analysis, not following the same donors.

V is TRBV7-6 and J is TRBJ2-3; 13 bases agree with TRBD2. This TCR derives from a newborn girl in good health. Sequencing was done on a sample of cord blood. CDR3 loop: CASSGGLAGSTDTQYF. The CDR3 DNA reads as TGTGCCAGCAGCGGGGGACTAGCGGGGTCCACAGATACGCAGTATTTT.